Following are 8 T cell receptor beta chains from one sample sequenced in a study of T cell repertoires in cytomegalovirus infection. These receptors lack a known antigen. TCRdb ran MiXCR on the reads and lists one entry per CDR3 protein. The repertoire includes some 920,000 distinct CDR3 sequences, roughly 31% of them detected once, and over 12% sits in the top ten. Source: cultured CD8+ T cells from PBMCs, taken from culture after CMV antigen stimulation. The receptors come from a human donor in good health (CMV status not recorded). Some clones in this sample may be carry-over from other donors' samples.

This clonotype showed up many times. J is TRBJ1-5 and V is TRBV27; D is perhaps TRBD1 (6 bases). The V end was cut by 5 bases, the J end by 1 base, with 9 bases between. The CDR3 sequence is 14 residues long. The germline V gene has CDR1 MNHEY and CDR2 SMNVEV (reference sequence). In DNA, the CDR3 is TGTGCCAGCAGTCCCGGGACAAGCAATCAGCCCCAGCATTTT. As protein: CASSPGTSNQPQHF.

The V gene is TRBV7-6, the J gene TRBJ2-2; D ambiguous. V shed 0 bases and J shed 7 bases, with 3 bases lying between them. The CDR3 is 12 residues long. From germline, CDR1 is SGHVS and CDR2 FNYEAQ. This CDR3 is CASSLADGELFF. CDR3 nucleotide sequence: TGTGCCAGCAGCTTAGCGGACGGGGAGCTGTTTTTT.

This clonotype was detected a few times. V is TRBV6-6 and J is TRBJ1-4; TRBD1 is a possible D gene (5 bases). V lost 5 bases to trimming and J lost 5 bases, with 9 bases between them. This CDR3 has 13 amino acids. The germline CDR1 and CDR2 sequences are MNHNY and SVGAGI (reference sequence). The CDR3 coding sequence is TGTGCCAGCAGTGCTGGACACAATGAAAAACTGTTTTTT. Its translation: CASSAGHNEKLFF.

The chain joins TRBV28 to TRBJ2-5, with D maybe TRBD2 (6 bases). The CDR3 has 14 residues. V was pared by 5 bases and J by 3 bases, with 13 bases between. The germline CDR1 and CDR2 sequences are MDHEN and SYDVKM. In nucleotides, the CDR3 is TGTGCCAGCAGTCCCCACGGAGGGGAAGAGACCCAGTACTTC. It codes for CASSPHGGEETQYF. The full variable domain, rest sourced from reference TRBV28 and TRBJ2-5, is DVKVTQSSRYLVKRTGEKVFLECVQDMDHENMFWYRQDPGLGLRLIYFSYDVKMKEKGDIPEGYSVSREKKERFSLILESASTNQTSMYLCASSPHGGEETQYFGPGTRLLVL.

At least ten counts were recorded for this clonotype. The V call is TRBV7-2, the J call TRBJ1-1; D is unresolved. The germline V gene has CDR1 SGHTA and CDR2 FQGNSA. Trimming took off 6 bases at V and 1 base at J, with 12 bases between the two ends. This CDR3 region has 14 residues. CDR3 sequence: CASRSGPWNTEAFF. In nucleotides, the CDR3 is TGTGCCAGCAGATCCGGACCGTGGAACACTGAAGCTTTCTTT.

This clonotype was detected ten times or more. The V and J genes are TRBV7-8 and TRBJ2-2, with a tentative D call TRBD1 (5 bases). Germline CDR1 is SGHVS and CDR2 is FQNEAQ. V lost 3 bases and J lost 4, with 12 bases in between. CDR3 length: 15 residues. The CDR3 reads CASSLVRAGTGELFF. The DNA for the CDR3 is TGTGCCAGCAGCTTGGTCAGGGCCGGCACCGGGGAGCTGTTTTTT. The full variable domain, its missing parts supplied by reference TRBV7-8 and TRBJ2-2, is GAGVSQSPRYKVAKRGQDVALRCDPISGHVSLFWYQQALGQGPEFLTYFQNEAQLDKSGLPSDRFFAERPEGSVSTLKIQRTQQEDSAVYLCASSLVRAGTGELFFGEGSRLTVL.

This clonotype appeared a few times. The chain carries TRBV7-2 and TRBJ2-2, with 7 bases lining up with TRBD1. This CDR3 is built from 14 residues. The germline gives CDR1 SGHTA, CDR2 FQGNSA. J was trimmed by 1 base and V by 6 bases; bases with no gene match: 2. The CDR3 coding sequence is TGTGCCAGCAGACCAGGGGGGAACACCGGGGAGCTGTTTTTT. Translating it yields CASRPGGNTGELFF.

This sequence joins TRBV12-3 or TRBV12-4 and TRBJ2-7; tentative D call: TRBD1 (6 bases). The V gene lost 6 bases and the J gene lost 6 bases, with 15 bases spanning the gap. This CDR3 is built from 13 residues. The CDR3 loop is CASRGSRGTEQYF. DNA of the CDR3: TGTGCCAGCAGGGGTAGCAGGGGAACCGAGCAGTACTTC.